These 28 T cell receptor beta chains were sequenced from one sample in a study of cytomegalovirus exposure and HLA in healthy donors. PCR amplification relied on 60 Vbeta primers (plus 13 Jbeta primers). The assay was immunoSEQ multiplex PCR, and TCRdb's table has in-frame clones only and misses some. The table records roughly 160,000 clones, about 80% of them present only once. Sequenced input: PBMCs. Source of these receptors: a woman between 50 and 59 years old in good health and CMV-seropositive.

CDR3 sequence: CASSFYKAGAFF. Here the CDR3 DNA reads TGTGCCAGCAGCTTTTACAAGGCGGGAGCTTTCTTT. This rearrangement joins TRBV7-9 to TRBJ1-1; D not certain. The V end lost 3 bases, the J end lost 10 bases, and 12 bases lay between the germline ends. CDR3 length equals 12 residues. Germline-derived CDR1 and CDR2 are SEHNR and FQNEAQ (reference sequence).

This chain connects TRBV7-6 to TRBJ1-3, with D hard to call. The ends were cut back, 4 bases at V and 4 bases at J, with 11 bases in the middle. There are 14 residues in the CDR3. Germline V gene data show CDR1 as SGHVS and CDR2 as FNYEAQ. CDR3 loop: CASSSRHEGNTIYF. In DNA form, the CDR3 reads TGTGCCAGCAGCTCCAGACACGAGGGAAACACCATATATTTT.

The rearrangement joins TRBV7-2 to TRBJ1-5; D not certain. The CDR3 length is 12 residues. The V end was cut by 5 bases, the J end by 7 bases, with 9 bases between. Germline assignment: CDR1 SGHTA and CDR2 FQGNSA. The CDR3 region has the DNA TGTGCCAGCAGCCAGGCTGGGCAGCCCCAGCATTTT. Its protein product is CASSQAGQPQHF.

The V and J genes are TRBV5-1 and TRBJ2-3; 15 bases are a match to TRBD2. Germline trimming cut 0 bases from V and 4 bases from J; bases unmatched to any gene: 9. Per the germline V gene, CDR1 is SGHRS and CDR2 is YFSETQ. The CDR3 spans 19 residues. CDR3 amino acids: CASSLERTSGGGSPDTQYF. CDR3 nucleotide sequence: TGCGCCAGCAGCTTGGAGCGGACTAGCGGGGGGGGGTCCCCAGATACGCAGTATTTT.

This sequence joins TRBV4-3 and TRBJ1-4, with D unclear. V was clipped by 1 base and J by 4 bases, with 10 bases between them. This CDR3 has 15 amino acids. CDR1 is LGHNA, CDR2 YSLEER, per germline. This chain's CDR3 is CASSQGFGSNEKLFF. DNA of the CDR3: TGCGCCAGCAGCCAAGGCTTCGGTAGTAATGAAAAACTGTTTTTT.

The chain carries TRBV7-3 and TRBJ2-1; D is unclear. The CDR3 has 11 amino acids. Germline loops: CDR1 SGHTA, CDR2 FQGTGA. V gave up 2 bases and J gave up 8 bases, with 4 bases separating them. CDR3 protein: CASSLLDEQFF. CDR3 coding DNA: TGTGCCAGCAGCTTACTCGATGAGCAGTTCTTC. Supplemented by reference TRBV7-3 and TRBJ2-1, the full variable domain reads GAGVSQTPSNKVTEKGKYVELRCDPISGHTALYWYRQSLGQGPEFLIYFQGTGAADDSGLPNDRFFAVRPEGSVSTLKIQRTERGDSAVYLCASSLLDEQFFGPGTRLTVL.

The CDR3 here is CASSQDRGDEKLFF. CDR3 DNA: TGTGCCAGCAGCCAGGACAGGGGGGATGAAAAACTGTTTTTT. The rearrangement uses TRBV5-4 and TRBJ1-4, with 10 bases aligning to TRBD1. The CDR3 is 14 amino acids. The germline V gene has CDR1 SGHNT and CDR2 YYREEE (reference sequence). J gave up 6 bases and V 4 bases, and 3 bases lay outside the gene matches.

As to this clone: An end of the junction differs from the germline gene, which may be a read error. V gene TRBV7-9 combines with J gene TRBJ1-4, with D perhaps TRBD1 (5 bases). Germline V gives CDR1 SEHNR, CDR2 FQNEAQ (reference sequence). The CDR3 totals 14 residues. CDR3 nucleotide sequence: TGCGCCAGCAGCCAGGGTCGGGAGGGTGAAAAACTGTTTTTT. Protein sequence: CASSQGREGEKLFF.

This clone has a single count. J is TRBJ1-5 and V is TRBV25-1; D is possibly TRBD1 (5 bases). V was clipped by 5 bases and J by 9 bases, with 17 bases between them. This CDR3 is 14 amino acids long. Germline CDR1 MGHDK, CDR2 SYGVNS. In nucleotides, the CDR3 is TGTGCCAGCAGTCCCCGGGAGGGGACGGGGCCCCAGCATTTT. It specifies CASSPREGTGPQHF.

This clone was counted only a few times. The V call is TRBV27, the J call TRBJ1-1; D gene uncertain. Trimming pared 8 bases from V and 1 base from J, leaving 14 bases between. CDR1 and CDR2 (germline): MNHEY, SMNVEV (reference sequence). The CDR3 has 14 residues. The chain's CDR3 is CASRGGARNTEAFF. The CDR3 DNA is TGTGCCAGCCGAGGCGGAGCCAGGAACACTGAAGCTTTCTTT.

The V gene is TRBV4-2, the J gene TRBJ2-7, with no clear D. Germline V lookup: CDR1 LGHNA, CDR2 YNFKEQ. There are 15 residues in the CDR3. The ends were cut back, 0 bases at V and 2 bases at J, with 11 bases in the middle. Here the CDR3 DNA reads TGTGCCAGCAGCCAAGATGGTGGCGGCACCTACGAGCAGTACTTC. It translates to CASSQDGGGTYEQYF.

The chain joins TRBV14 to TRBJ2-2; D not certain. The CDR3 contains 17 residues. The germline V gene encodes CDR1 SGHDN and CDR2 FVKESK. Trimming cost V 0 bases and J 1 base, with 12 bases left between them. The CDR3 sequence: CASSQDLVALNTGELFF. CDR3 DNA sequence: TGTGCCAGCAGCCAAGATCTTGTGGCTTTGAACACCGGGGAGCTGTTTTTT.

This clone was seen only a few times. The DNA of the CDR3 is TGCGCCAGCAGCCAAGACATCGTAGAACCTTCCTATGGCTACACCTTC. Translation: CASSQDIVEPSYGYTF. The chain has TRBV4-3 and TRBJ1-2; no clear D. The CDR3 extends over 16 amino acids. V was shortened by 0 bases and J by 4 bases, with 15 bases between the two germline ends. CDR1 and CDR2 (germline): LGHNA, YSLEER.

This clone occurred once. The chain is built from TRBV18 and TRBJ1-1, with TRBD1 identical over 7 bases. V lost 4 bases, J lost 5 bases, and 10 bases stayed unmatched. Germline-derived CDR1 and CDR2 are KGHSH and LQKENI. The CDR3 is made up of 15 amino acids. CDR3 DNA: TGTGCCAGCTCACACGGAGGAGGGGGCTATACTGAAGCTTTCTTT. It encodes CASSHGGGGYTEAFF.

The chain is built from TRBV27 and TRBJ2-5; D is ambiguous. With the DNA end fitting TRBJ2-7 better, the J assignment may be wrong. The CDR3 has 13 residues. Looked up from germline, CDR1 is MNHEY and CDR2 is SMNVEV (reference sequence). The DNA of the CDR3 is TGTGCCAGCAGTTTAGCACCGCCCATCGAGCAGTACTTC. It codes for CASSLAPPIEQYF.

This chain connects TRBV6-5 to TRBJ2-5, with TRBD1 identical over 7 bases. The J call is doubtful: the DNA matches TRBJ2-7 better. Germline lookup yields CDR1 MNHEY and CDR2 SVGAGI. The CDR3 is 13 residues long. The CDR3 sequence: CASTRTGSYEQYF. The DNA of the CDR3 is TGTGCCAGCACCCGGACAGGTTCCTACGAGCAGTACTTC.

The chain uses TRBV4-3 and TRBJ2-1, with 7 bases that match TRBD1. The CDR3 has 17 residues. Germline-derived CDR1 and CDR2 are LGHNA and YSLEER. The J segment lost 1 base and the V segment lost 1 base, leaving 7 bases of the junction unmatched. DNA of the CDR3: TGCGCCAGCAGCCAAGGGATAGGGACAGTATCCTACAATGAGCAGTTCTTC. Amino acid sequence: CASSQGIGTVSYNEQFF.

CDR3 region: CAISETGGDSPLHF. The DNA of the CDR3 is TGTGCCATCAGTGAGACAGGGGGCGATTCACCCCTCCACTTT. This rearrangement joins TRBV10-3 to TRBJ1-6; 9 bases fit TRBD1. The J segment lost 8 bases and the V segment lost 2 bases, leaving 1 base of the junction unmatched. Germline V gene data show CDR1 as ENHRY and CDR2 as SYGVKD. This CDR3 has 14 residues.

This clone was detected a few times. This sequence joins TRBV6-1 and TRBJ1-1; D gene unclear. This CDR3 is 13 amino acids long. Trimming took 0 bases from V and 5 from J, leaving 7 bases between them. Germline CDR1 and CDR2: MNHNS and SASEGT. The CDR3: CASSEAGRTEAFF. The CDR3, as DNA: TGTGCCAGCAGTGAAGCTGGCAGAACTGAAGCTTTCTTT.

DNA of the CDR3: TGTGCCAGCGAGGGGGAAAGGGTAACCTTC. It yields the protein CASEGERVTF. The V call is TRBV6-6, the J call TRBJ1-2; the D gene is possibly TRBD1 (6 bases). The V and J ends lost 8 bases and 14 bases respectively, with 15 bases between them. Germline CDR1 and CDR2: MNHNY and SVGAGI (reference sequence). CDR3 length: 10 amino acids.

This chain connects TRBV18 to TRBJ1-4, with no clear D. CDR1 KGHSH and CDR2 LQKENI come from the germline V gene. The CDR3 length is 14 residues. The germline V and J ends were trimmed by 2 bases and 3 bases, with 7 bases remaining between them. This chain's CDR3 is CASSPSAPNEKLFF. Here the CDR3 DNA reads TGTGCCAGCTCACCATCAGCGCCTAATGAAAAACTGTTTTTT.

The genes are TRBV4-2 and TRBJ2-2; 7 nucleotides line up with TRBD1. There are 15 residues in the CDR3. V gave up 6 bases and J gave up 3 bases; unmatched junction bases: 7. The V gene's germline CDR1 is LGHNA and CDR2 YNFKEQ. The CDR3 is CASRLTGVYTGELFF. CDR3 DNA: TGTGCCAGCAGGCTTACAGGGGTGTACACCGGGGAGCTGTTTTTT.

The chain has TRBV29-1 and TRBJ1-2; 7 nucleotides agree with TRBD1. This CDR3 comprises 14 residues. Germline V lookup: CDR1 SQVTM, CDR2 ANQGSEA. J was trimmed by 4 bases and V by 6 bases; bases with no gene match: 11. The CDR3 DNA follows: TGCAGCGTCGACGGGACAGTCCTTACCTATGGCTACACCTTC. Amino acids: CSVDGTVLTYGYTF.

Concerning this clone itself: One end of the junction fails to match germline, which may point to a read error. The chain is built from TRBV7-9 and TRBJ2-7, with a weak D call TRBD2 (5 bases). The CDR3 spans 15 residues. Germline CDR1 reads SEHNR; CDR2 reads FQNEAQ (reference sequence). The CDR3 loop reads CSSSHGLLGGYEQYF. The CDR3 DNA reads as TGTTCCAGCAGCCACGGACTCCTTGGTGGGTACGAGCAGTACTTC.

V is TRBV28 and J is TRBJ2-7, with TRBD2 as a possible D gene (6 bases). Germline V gives CDR1 MDHEN, CDR2 SYDVKM. CDR3 length: 16 amino acids. Trimming left V 4 bases short and J 3 bases short, with 19 bases between. This CDR3 reads CASSSGTLGIYYEQYF. The CDR3 DNA is TGTGCCAGCAGTTCCGGGACTTTGGGGATATACTACGAGCAGTACTTC.

V gene TRBV14 combines with J gene TRBJ2-1, with a tentative D call TRBD1 (6 bases). V shed 5 bases and J shed 8 bases, with 10 bases lying between them. CDR3 length equals 12 residues. CDR1 and CDR2 from the germline V gene are SGHDN and FVKESK. CDR3 in DNA: TGTGCCAGCAGCACGCCAGGGGATGAGCAGTTCTTC. It encodes CASSTPGDEQFF.

The genes are TRBV19 and TRBJ1-6; D is ambiguous. The V end lost 3 bases, the J end lost 7 bases, and 10 bases lay between the germline ends. The V gene's germline CDR1 is LNHDA and CDR2 SQIVND (reference sequence). The CDR3 extends over 14 amino acids. The CDR3 loop is CASSMGQPNSPLHF. The CDR3 DNA follows: TGTGCCAGTAGTATGGGCCAGCCAAATTCACCCCTCCACTTT.

This chain links TRBV5-1 with TRBJ2-1; 12 bases fit TRBD2. The junction had 17 bases not matched to a gene; V was cut back by 3 bases and J by 4 bases. The CDR3 runs 20 residues. Germline lookup yields CDR1 SGHRS and CDR2 YFSETQ. CDR3 protein: CASSWPLAGGPSVQYNEQFF. Here the CDR3 DNA reads TGCGCCAGCAGCTGGCCCCTAGCGGGGGGGCCGTCGGTACAATACAATGAGCAGTTCTTC.